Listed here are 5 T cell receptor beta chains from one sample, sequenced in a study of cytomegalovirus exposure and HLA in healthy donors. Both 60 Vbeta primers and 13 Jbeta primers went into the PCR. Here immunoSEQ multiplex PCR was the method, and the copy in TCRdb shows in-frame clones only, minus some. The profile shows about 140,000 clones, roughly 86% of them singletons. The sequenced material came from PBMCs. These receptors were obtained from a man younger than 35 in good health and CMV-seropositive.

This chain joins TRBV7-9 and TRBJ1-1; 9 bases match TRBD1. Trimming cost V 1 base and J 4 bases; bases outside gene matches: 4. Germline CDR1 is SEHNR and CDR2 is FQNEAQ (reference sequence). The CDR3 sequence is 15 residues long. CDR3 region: CASSLDRGLGTEAFF. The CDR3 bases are TGTGCCAGCAGCTTAGACAGGGGGCTTGGCACTGAAGCTTTCTTT.

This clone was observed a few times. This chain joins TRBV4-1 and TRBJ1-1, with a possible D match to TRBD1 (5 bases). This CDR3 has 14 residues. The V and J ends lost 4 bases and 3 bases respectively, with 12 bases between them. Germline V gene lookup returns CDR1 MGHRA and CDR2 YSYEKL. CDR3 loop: CASSPRRGDTEAFF. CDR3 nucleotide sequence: TGCGCCAGCAGCCCGAGGAGGGGCGACACTGAAGCTTTCTTT.

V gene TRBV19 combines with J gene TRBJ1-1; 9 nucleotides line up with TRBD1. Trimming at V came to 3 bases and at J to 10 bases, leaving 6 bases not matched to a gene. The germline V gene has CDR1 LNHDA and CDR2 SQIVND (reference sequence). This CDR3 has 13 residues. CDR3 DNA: TGTGCCAGTAGTATGAGGGGGACAGGGAGAGCTTTCTTT. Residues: CASSMRGTGRAFF.

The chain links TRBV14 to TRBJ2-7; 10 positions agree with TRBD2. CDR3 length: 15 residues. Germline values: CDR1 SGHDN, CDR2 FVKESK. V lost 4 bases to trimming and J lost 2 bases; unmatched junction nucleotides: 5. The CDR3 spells CASSRGTSATYEQYF. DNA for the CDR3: TGTGCCAGCAGCCGCGGGACTAGCGCGACCTACGAGCAGTACTTC.

The CDR3 spells CASTPTGTGYGYTF. The CDR3 nucleotides are TGCGCCAGCACCCCAACGGGGACAGGCTATGGCTACACCTTC. The genes are TRBV4-1 and TRBJ1-2; 8 bases are shared with TRBD1. The CDR3 contains 14 residues. The J segment lost 4 bases and the V segment lost 7 bases, leaving 8 bases of the junction unmatched. Germline CDR1 is MGHRA and CDR2 is YSYEKL.